This TCR beta chain was found in a study of T cells after yellow fever vaccination. Trimming pared 8 bases from V and 2 bases from J, leaving 13 bases between. Germline V lookup: CDR1 KGHDR, CDR2 SFDVKD. This CDR3 spans 14 amino acids. There are a few counts of this clonotype. TCRdb redid the calling of the 5' RACE reads with MiXCR, one entry per CDR3 protein. This table has 550,000 to 750,000 distinct CDR3 sequences, 13% appearing once. This clonotype was obtained from a man aged 25 to 45 who received the YFV17D yellow fever vaccine. The rearrangement links TRBV24-1 to TRBJ2-3; D may be TRBD1 (6 bases). The sample in question was PBMCs, obtained on the day of the yellow fever booster vaccination. The CDR3: CATTGHLITDTQYF. The CDR3 bases are TGTGCCACCACGGGACACTTGATCACAGATACGCAGTATTTT.